The sequence of this TCR beta chain was determined in a study of regulatory T cells in long-lasting Graves disease. This clonotype turned up a few times. What it binds is unknown. Time point indicated: persistent/refractory GD, antithyroid drugs over 5 years with positive TRAb. From PBMCs, RNA was extracted and then used to make the TCR library. CDR1 and CDR2 (germline): SGHDT, YYEEEE. The V gene end was trimmed by 2 bases and the J gene end by 8 bases; junction bases not matched to a gene: 9. This CDR3 has 15 amino acids. Study findings and constraints: No thyroid tissue was studied; the work used peripheral blood only. Favoring TRBV28, TRBJ1-2 and TRBJ2-5 was a feature seen in persistent disease. Relative to new patients (around 1,000), persistent patients exhibited greater sharing of public clonotypes (2,741).

Arm-PCR of CDR3 regions and iRepertoire HTBI primers were the basis on which TCR beta libraries were built. TCRdb itself ran the multiplex PCR reads through MiXCR, one entry per CDR3 protein. The sample consists of under 500,000 distinct CDR3 sequences, less than 25% of them appearing once. This chain connects TRBV5-6 to TRBJ2-4; 8 nucleotides align to TRBD1. The receptor was isolated from a female donor with Graves disease. The sample in question was peripheral blood mononuclear cells (PBMCs), obtained when the disease was refractory, from a patient treated with antithyroid drugs. CDR3 DNA sequence: TGTGCCAGCAGCTTCTTGGACAGGGCAGAGGACATTCAGTACTTC. Amino acids: CASSFLDRAEDIQYF.